A single sample is the source of the 27 T cell receptor beta chains below, sequenced in a study of cytomegalovirus exposure and HLA in healthy donors. PCR primers comprised 60 Vbeta and 13 Jbeta primers. Sequencing was performed with immunoSEQ multiplex PCR; in TCRdb, only in-frame clones are kept and a portion is missing. The data hold roughly 110,000 clones, with around 78% observed a single time. The source material was PBMCs. The receptors originated from a man under 40 in good health and CMV-seronegative.

The chain carries TRBV10-2 and TRBJ2-6; D is unresolved. The CDR3 covers 14 residues. Trimming left V 5 bases short and J 0 bases short, with 5 bases between. Germline CDR1 and CDR2: WSHSY and SAAADI. The CDR3 loop is CASSSSSGANVLTF. The CDR3 DNA reads as TGCGCCAGCAGTTCCTCCTCTGGGGCCAACGTCCTGACTTTC.

The chain employs TRBV28 and TRBJ2-2, with TRBD1 matching 8 bases. Germline V CDR1 and CDR2: MDHEN, SYDVKM. With V trimmed by 4 bases and J by 4 bases, 2 bases remained unmatched. This CDR3 comprises 14 residues. CDR3 coding DNA: TGTGCCAGCAGTTGGACAGGGATCACCGGGGAGCTGTTTTTT. It is translated as CASSWTGITGELFF.

The chain employs TRBV28 and TRBJ1-2, with D possibly being TRBD1 (6 bases). Trimming shortened V by 6 bases and J by 3 bases, and 8 bases separated the two germline ends. Germline CDR1 and CDR2: MDHEN and SYDVKM. CDR3 length: 12 residues. CDR3 nucleotides: TGTGCCAGCAGCTCAGGGGACTATGGCTACACCTTC. Its translation: CASSSGDYGYTF.

This chain joins TRBV4-2 and TRBJ2-5, with TRBD2 as a possible D gene (6 bases). Matching the DNA end better, TRBJ2-7 makes the J call doubtful. Germline values: CDR1 LGHNA, CDR2 YNFKEQ. This CDR3 is 16 amino acids long. CDR3 sequence (DNA): TGTGCCAGCAGCCAATGGGACTCGATCTTAGGCTACGAGCAGTACTTC. Translation gives CASSQWDSILGYEQYF.

The chain recombines TRBV5-1 with TRBJ2-5; 7 nucleotides agree with TRBD1. Germline values: CDR1 SGHRS, CDR2 YFSETQ. V was clipped by 0 bases and J by 5 bases; unmatched bases: 4. The CDR3 consists of 14 residues. CDR3: CASSLAFRGETQYF. The CDR3 DNA sequence: TGCGCCAGCAGCTTGGCATTCAGGGGGGAGACCCAGTACTTC.

The rearrangement uses TRBV27 and TRBJ2-1; 7 nucleotides line up with TRBD2. Unmatched junction bases numbered 8, after V lost 7 bases and J lost 5 bases. This CDR3 region has 14 residues. CDR1 is MNHEY and CDR2 is SMNVEV in the germline V gene (reference sequence). DNA for the CDR3: TGTGCCAGCAAGAGGCTAGCGGTCCACAATGAGCAGTTCTTC. As protein: CASKRLAVHNEQFF.

The rearrangement joins TRBV6-1 to TRBJ2-1, with D maybe TRBD2 (6 bases). This CDR3 region has 13 residues. Trimming shortened V by 5 bases and J by 9 bases, and 14 bases separated the two germline ends. The germline CDR1 and CDR2 sequences are MNHNS and SASEGT. This CDR3 reads CASSPTRSAEQFF. CDR3 DNA sequence: TGTGCCAGCAGTCCGACTAGATCGGCTGAGCAGTTCTTC.

The J gene is TRBJ2-7, the V gene TRBV27, with D possibly TRBD1 on 5 matching bases. This CDR3 contains 15 residues. Germline CDR1 is MNHEY and CDR2 is SMNVEV (reference sequence). V was pared by 6 bases and J by 5 bases, with 20 bases between. The CDR3 loop is CASRAAAGRLHEQYF. For the CDR3, the DNA is TGTGCCAGCAGGGCCGCGGCAGGGCGTTTGCACGAGCAGTACTTC.

The chain recombines TRBV4-1 with TRBJ1-5; a weak D match, TRBD1 (6 bases). Deletions cut 4 bases from V and 5 bases from J, with 18 bases between. This CDR3 is 16 amino acids long. Germline V gene lookup returns CDR1 MGHRA and CDR2 YSYEKL. CDR3 region: CASSPFIGQLDQPQHF. The CDR3 region has the DNA TGCGCCAGCAGCCCATTTATAGGACAGTTAGATCAGCCCCAGCATTTT.

V and J are TRBV2 and TRBJ2-5, with 9 nucleotides matching TRBD1. J gave up 4 bases and V 5 bases, and 5 bases lay outside the gene matches. The germline V gene encodes CDR1 SNHLY and CDR2 FYNNEI. This CDR3 is 14 amino acids long. Written as DNA, the CDR3 is TGTGCCAGCAGTAAAGGGACAGGGCGAGAGACCCAGTACTTC. This translates into CASSKGTGRETQYF.

The rearrangement links TRBV7-3 to TRBJ2-3, with 8 bases identical to TRBD2. The CDR3 runs 19 residues. Germline values: CDR1 SGHTA, CDR2 FQGTGA. With 5 bases clipped from V and 0 bases from J, the junction kept 16 bases outside the gene matches. Here the CDR3 DNA reads TGTGCCAGCAGCCGCTGGCCCGGGGGGGCCGATCCCAGCACAGATACGCAGTATTTT. Its translation: CASSRWPGGADPSTDTQYF.

The J gene is TRBJ1-2, the V gene TRBV9; D gene uncertain. The CDR3 is 13 amino acids. Germline loops: CDR1 SGDLS, CDR2 YYNGEE. Trimming cost V 4 bases and J 2 bases, with 9 bases left between them. The chain's CDR3 is CASSLARNYGYTF. The CDR3 region has the DNA TGTGCCAGCAGCCTCGCACGGAACTATGGCTACACCTTC.

This rearrangement joins TRBV2 to TRBJ2-7, with D perhaps TRBD1 (5 bases). CDR1 SNHLY and CDR2 FYNNEI come from the germline V gene. The CDR3 is made up of 15 amino acids. The V and J ends lost 5 bases and 1 base respectively, with 15 bases between them. CDR3 sequence: CASSISRQQSYEQYF. CDR3 bases: TGTGCCAGCAGTATATCTAGACAGCAATCCTACGAGCAGTACTTC. Using reference TRBV2 and TRBJ2-7 for the parts outside the CDR3, the full variable domain is EPEVTQTPSHQVTQMGQEVILRCVPISNHLYFYWYRQILGQKVEFLVSFYNNEISEKSEIFDDQFSVERPDGSNFTLKIRSTKLEDSAMYFCASSISRQQSYEQYFGPGTRLTVT.

The chain links TRBV4-1 to TRBJ2-1; 9 nucleotides align to TRBD1. The trim removed 0 bases at V and 0 bases at J, leaving 3 bases unmatched. The CDR3 runs to 17 residues. Germline CDR1 and CDR2: MGHRA and YSYEKL. The chain's CDR3 is CASSQDATGGSYNEQFF. The CDR3 DNA sequence: TGCGCCAGCAGCCAAGATGCGACAGGGGGCTCCTACAATGAGCAGTTCTTC.

The CDR3 spells CASSPSGLAGAGDTQYF. For the CDR3, the DNA is TGTGCCAGCAGCCCAAGTGGACTAGCGGGGGCGGGAGATACGCAGTATTTT. V gene TRBV7-8 combines with J gene TRBJ2-3, with TRBD2 matching over 13 bases. V gave up 5 bases and J gave up 5 bases; unmatched junction bases: 10. Germline CDR1 reads SGHVS; CDR2 reads FQNEAQ. CDR3 length: 17 residues.

The rearrangement uses TRBV5-1 and TRBJ2-3; a possible D gene is TRBD1 (7 bases). The CDR3 consists of 17 residues. With 5 bases removed from V and 1 base from J, the gap between germline ends came to 20 bases. Germline CDR1 reads SGHRS; CDR2 reads YFSETQ. Written as DNA, the CDR3 is TGCGCCAGCAGGCGGGGACAGTCGGGGCTCGGCACAGATACGCAGTATTTT. Amino acid sequence: CASRRGQSGLGTDTQYF.

This clone was picked up one time. The CDR3 sequence: CASRPRLAGNNEQFF. The CDR3 nucleotides read TGTGCCAGCAGGCCCCGACTAGCGGGGAACAATGAGCAGTTCTTC. This chain uses TRBV6-1 with TRBJ2-1; 11 nucleotides align to TRBD2. Germline CDR1 reads MNHNS; CDR2 reads SASEGT. CDR3 length equals 15 residues. V dropped 6 bases and J dropped 5; count of bases not matched to a gene: 6.

This chain connects TRBV5-1 to TRBJ2-7; perhaps TRBD2 as D (5 bases). The V end lost 5 bases, the J end lost 0 bases, and 9 bases lay between the germline ends. The CDR3 is 13 residues long. The germline V gene encodes CDR1 SGHRS and CDR2 YFSETQ. The CDR3 spells CASRGSLSYEQYF. The CDR3 DNA reads as TGCGCCAGCAGGGGGAGCCTCTCCTACGAGCAGTACTTC.

This clone was seen only once. The rearrangement uses TRBV28 and TRBJ2-5, with a tentative D call TRBD2 (6 bases). The germline V gene has CDR1 MDHEN and CDR2 SYDVKM. V was shortened by 8 bases and J by 0 bases, with 10 bases between the two germline ends. The CDR3 is made up of 13 amino acids. The CDR3 loop reads CASARTNQETQYF. The CDR3 DNA reads TGTGCCAGCGCTAGGACTAACCAAGAGACCCAGTACTTC. Full variable domain (outside the CDR3, taken from reference TRBV28 and TRBJ2-5): DVKVTQSSRYLVKRTGEKVFLECVQDMDHENMFWYRQDPGLGLRLIYFSYDVKMKEKGDIPEGYSVSREKKERFSLILESASTNQTSMYLCASARTNQETQYFGPGTRLLVL.

The V and J genes are TRBV7-3 and TRBJ2-3, with 10 positions matching TRBD2. Trimming at V came to 5 bases and at J to 4 bases, leaving 9 bases not matched to a gene. This CDR3 has 16 residues. Germline CDR1 reads SGHTA; CDR2 reads FQGTGA. The CDR3 coding sequence is TGTGCCAGCAGCCATGGTAGCGGGAGGATTCCAGATACGCAGTATTTT. Amino acids: CASSHGSGRIPDTQYF.

The chain has TRBV6-1 and TRBJ1-5, with 7 bases lining up with TRBD1. Germline V gene data show CDR1 as MNHNS and CDR2 as SASEGT. V shed 4 bases, J shed 0 bases, and the junction held 6 bases outside the gene matches. The CDR3 covers 16 residues. The CDR3 sequence: CASSGGQMISNQPQHF. DNA of the CDR3: TGTGCCAGCAGTGGGGGACAGATGATTAGCAATCAGCCCCAGCATTTT.

This chain uses TRBV5-4 with TRBJ2-1, with 10 nucleotides matching TRBD1. The CDR3 contains 15 residues. Trimming removed 1 base from V and 9 bases from J; junction bases left unmatched: 7. Germline CDR1 is SGHNT and CDR2 is YYREEE (reference sequence). CDR3 sequence: CASSLTLTGGSEQFF. In nucleotides, the CDR3 is TGTGCCAGCAGCTTGACCCTGACAGGGGGCTCTGAGCAGTTCTTC.

The chain is built from TRBV5-1 and TRBJ2-5, with 13 bases lining up with TRBD2. With V trimmed by 0 bases and J by 4 bases, 6 bases remained unmatched. This CDR3 comprises 17 residues. The germline gives CDR1 SGHRS, CDR2 YFSETQ. The CDR3 is CASSLGPLAGGVETQYF. For the CDR3, the DNA is TGCGCCAGCAGCTTGGGACCACTAGCGGGGGGGGTAGAGACCCAGTACTTC.

The gene calls are TRBV5-8 and TRBJ1-1, with unresolved D. The V end lost 6 bases, the J end lost 11 bases, and 20 bases lay between the germline ends. Germline V CDR1 and CDR2: SGHTS, YDEGEE. The CDR3 extends over 13 amino acids. The DNA of the CDR3 is TGTGCCAGCATTTTCACGGCCCTAAGCGTGGCTTTCTTT. This translates into CASIFTALSVAFF.

Turning to this clone: This specimen includes other DNA sequences encoding the same CDR3. The chain employs TRBV6-6 and TRBJ2-2, with TRBD1 as a possible D gene (6 bases). The CDR3 has 15 amino acids. The germline CDR1 and CDR2 sequences are MNHNY and SVGAGI (reference sequence). Trimming pared 6 bases from V and 1 base from J, leaving 12 bases between. The CDR3 nucleotides read TGTGCCAGCAGGTCCGGGACATTGAACACCGGGGAGCTGTTTTTT. Its translation: CASRSGTLNTGELFF.

CDR3 sequence (DNA): TGTGCCAGCAGGGCAACAGCGAACACTGAAGCTTTCTTT. The encoded protein is CASRATANTEAFF. This rearrangement joins TRBV2 to TRBJ1-1; no clear D. The CDR3 is made up of 13 amino acids. V lost 6 bases and J lost 1, with 9 bases in between. Germline assignment: CDR1 SNHLY and CDR2 FYNNEI.

The chain links TRBV6-4 to TRBJ1-1; tentative D call: TRBD1 (5 bases). The germline gives CDR1 MRHNA, CDR2 SNTAGT. With 6 bases removed from V and 0 bases from J, the gap between germline ends came to 11 bases. The length of the CDR3 is 14 residues. CDR3: CASRVQALNTEAFF. The DNA of the CDR3 is TGTGCCAGCAGAGTACAGGCGTTGAACACTGAAGCTTTCTTT.